This T cell receptor (beta chain) was documented in a study of T cell responses to AZD1222 COVID-19 vaccine (dated by TCRdb to the early 2020s). Regarding the study in general: Because spike-specific TCR depth and breadth did not differ between the two schedules, AZD1222 recipients who got a second dose at roughly 4 weeks were pooled with those who got a second dose at roughly 12 weeks. TCR sequencing covered some 240 trial participants: 207 given two doses of AZD1222 and some 25 given two doses of MenACWY control vaccine. Enrollment into the trials was organized by age into subgroups of 18-55, 56-69 and 70-plus years, and those subgroups contained approximately 150, 30 and 60 TCR-sequenced participants, respectively.

A note on this clone: Its antigen remains undetermined. No much larger clone is present one base from it, and per-base qualities are unavailable. Other DNA sequences in this sample translate to the same CDR3.

The paper as a whole reports these results and caveats: A significant rise in spike-specific TCR breadth and depth was observed after two AZD1222 doses relative to day 0 and relative to MenACWY recipients. Because no day 14 peak-response samples were available, the repertoires could be characterized only after the peak T cell response. Most participants were white British and females outnumbered males, and the authors suggested that clonal diversity may have been underestimated. The 56-69-year group was small, and its depth increase did not reach significance, likely because of low power. Conclusions about previously exposed vaccinees were limited because only a handful of AZD1222 recipients were SARS-CoV-2 seropositive at baseline. The whole spike protein was spanned by vaccine-associated CD4 TCRs, and dominant responses were seen in regions 160-218 and 743-854. Reportedly, close to half of the unique spike-specific TCRs recognized epitopes lying outside the regions that are mutated in the B.1.351 and B.1.1.7 variants.

The CDR3 regions of human TCRbeta chains were analyzed by immunosequencing. The source study handled its data this way. Repertoire TCRs were matched against a reference library of SARS-CoV-2-specific TCRs generated with the MIRA antigen-specificity platform. Breadth meant the fraction of unique TCRs that were SARS-CoV-2-associated, whereas depth meant the fraction of total T cells that were SARS-CoV-2-associated. Using the MIRA data, every spike-specific TCR was mapped to the spike region that the TCR reacted to and assigned to either a CD4 or a CD8 class. Log10-transformed breadth and depth values were compared by one-way ANOVA with Sidak's multiple comparisons tests. TCRdb retrieved this table from immuneACCESS and kept in-frame rearrangements only. Not all clones are present; in checked studies, unresolved V genes account for under half, and no reason is known for the remainder. The DNA was the basis for D and trimming; V, J and clone size are from that table. Recorded for this sample are about 120,000 clones; about 90% of them occurred a single time. The biggest ten clones account for around 7% of the sample.

Trimming removed 0 bases from V and 1 base from J, leaving 10 bases between the germline ends. The CDR3 spans 15 residues, from the cysteine through the phenylalanine. This entry keeps only the CDR3 DNA: 45 bases, framed from base 1. The germline V gene yields MNHEY for CDR1 and SVGAGI for CDR2. This sample's time point label indicates: baseline before first vaccination. Vaccinee samples came from UK trials COV001 and COV002, including a single-blind randomized controlled phase 2/3 trial of AZD1222 (ChAdOx1 nCoV-19) in healthy adults. For TCRbeta chain sequencing, PBMC samples were collected from trial participants at day 0 and at day 28 after the second dose.

Sample: peripheral blood, taken on day 0 of AZD1222 vaccination. Rearrangement joined TRBV6-5 to TRBJ2-7, with no D gene named confidently. This clonotype was obtained from an adult in good health. The DNA sequence reads TGTGCCAGCAGTTACTCGGTAGCTGGGTCCTACGAGCAGTACTTC. Protein translation: CASSYSVAGSYEQYF.